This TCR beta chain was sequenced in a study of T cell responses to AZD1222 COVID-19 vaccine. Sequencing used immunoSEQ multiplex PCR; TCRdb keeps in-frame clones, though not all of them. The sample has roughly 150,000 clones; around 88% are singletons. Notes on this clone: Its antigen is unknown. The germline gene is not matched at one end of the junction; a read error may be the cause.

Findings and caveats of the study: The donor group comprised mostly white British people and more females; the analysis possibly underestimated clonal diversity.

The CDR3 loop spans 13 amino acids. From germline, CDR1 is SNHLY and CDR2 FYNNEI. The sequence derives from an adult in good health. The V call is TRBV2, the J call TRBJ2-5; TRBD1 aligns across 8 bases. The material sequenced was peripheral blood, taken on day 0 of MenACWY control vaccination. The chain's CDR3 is CASRGDSDRGGNF. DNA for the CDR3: TGTGCCAGCAGGGGAGACTCTGACAGGGGAGGAAACTTC.